This T cell receptor (beta chain) was captured in a study of T cells in localized non-small cell lung cancer. About this clone: Its antigen is still unknown.

Repertoires were generated with immunoSEQ multiplex PCR, while TCRdb's copy carries only in-frame clones and drops some. Of approximately 30,000 clones listed, around nine tenths are singletons. This CDR3 contains 12 residues. Germline values: CDR1 SGHTA, CDR2 FQGNSA. Trimming removed 0 bases at V and 5 bases at J, with 4 bases between. Study-wide findings and caveats: Longer overall survival was associated with a higher density of T cells in the blood. Maximal T cell clonality occurred in uninvolved adjacent lung, with tumor ranking below it.

The receptor was isolated from a woman aged 35 to 75 with stage I lung adenocarcinoma. The sequencing used peripheral blood, collected before any cancer treatment. The gene calls are TRBV7-2 and TRBJ1-2, with D hard to call. CDR3 region: CASSLAGYGYTF. CDR3 coding DNA: TGTGCCAGCAGCTTAGCGGGGTATGGCTACACCTTC. The full variable domain, completed using reference TRBV7-2 and TRBJ1-2, is GAGVSQSPSNKVTEKGKDVELRCDPISGHTALYWYRQSLGQGLEFLIYFQGNSAPDKSGLPSDRFSAERTGGSVSTLTIQRTQQEDSAVYLCASSLAGYGYTFGSGTRLTVV.